The T cell receptor beta chain under discussion was sequenced for a study of OX40 agonist ivuxolimab in advanced cancers. Describing the broader study: Ivuxolimab was an agonistic, fully human IgG2 monoclonal antibody directed against OX40 (CD134), a costimulatory receptor. The paper describes the monotherapy dose-escalation part (N of about 55 patients) of the phase I trial of ivuxolimab. Intravenous ivuxolimab was administered to patients every 2 weeks at six dose levels: 0.01, 0.1, 0.3, 1.5, 3 and 10 mg/kg. Peripheral TCRbeta sequencing was intended to test whether TCR sequence diversity was altered and clonal T-cell expansion was caused by ivuxolimab. In the dose-escalation cohort, 70% to 85% of patients were male, and the mean age was roughly 60 years, with a range of about 20 to 79. Among the 52 dose-escalation patients, 19 had hepatocellular carcinoma, 15 or so melanoma, 9 renal cell carcinoma and 9 head and neck cancer. Prior anti-PD-1, anti-PD-L1 or anti-CTLA-4 therapy was permitted, and approximately 39% of dose-escalation patients had received checkpoint inhibitors. Three dose-escalation patients achieved partial responses, one with hepatocellular carcinoma and two with cutaneous melanoma.

The paper as a whole reports these results and caveats: After ivuxolimab, expanded clones were on average more numerous among CD8+ T cells than among CD4+ T cells. The antigen specificity of the clonally expanded peripheral T cells was not determined. At doses of 0.1 to 3.0 mg/kg, clonal expansion of both CD4+ and CD8+ blood T cells was observed from baseline to week 6. Low levels of normalized T-cell clonal expansion were also seen in some patients who did not respond. Partial responders in the 0.1-3.0 mg/kg groups had among the lowest normalized peripheral clonal expansion, especially among CD8+ T cells.

CDR1 and CDR2 were assigned from the germline V gene (reference sequence) as PRHDT and FYEKMQ. V is cut back by 5 bases and J by 3 bases, with 7 bases in the junction unmatched. From its cysteine to its phenylalanine, the CDR3 spans 15 amino acids. Only the CDR3 DNA stays, 45 bases, in frame from base 1. Concerning this clone itself: The specificity of this receptor is unknown. Nothing much larger sits one base from this clone, and base qualities are not available.

Patients with autoimmune disease history or receiving systemic immunosuppression were excluded from the trial. Peripheral blood for TCR sequencing was collected from all dose cohorts at baseline, on cycle 4 day 1, and on cycle 7 day 1. The samples were drawn from a first-in-human, open-label, multicenter phase I dose-escalation trial of ivuxolimab. Adults with locally advanced or metastatic melanoma, renal cell, hepatocellular, or head and neck squamous cell carcinoma were enrolled in the trial. CD4+ and CD8+ T cells were sorted separately from peripheral blood before TCR sequencing. Genomic DNA was isolated from the sorted cells so that the TCRbeta CDR3 region could be sequenced. The immunoSEQ Assay was used to sequence the TCRbeta CDR3 regions. This is the immuneACCESS table as TCRdb keeps it, with only in-frame sequences that have V and J called. A part of the clones is gone; compared with another copy, unresolved V genes explain less than half, and the rest is unexplained. The sample data list approximately 76,000 clones, and approximately 95% of these were observed just once. The ten largest make up around 10% of the sample.

The source is an adult with an advanced solid tumor such as melanoma, head and neck, liver or kidney cancer. The chain joins TRBV13 to TRBJ2-7; a stretch of 10 junction bases matches TRBD2. Sample: CD4+ or CD8+ T cells sorted from blood, taken in a trial of the OX40 agonist ivuxolimab. The nucleotide sequence is given as TGTGCCAGCAGCATTCAGCGGGAGGGCCTCTACGAGCAGTACTTC. It codes for CASSIQREGLYEQYF.